The 23 T cell receptor beta chains below come from one sample, sequenced in a study of shared clonotypes between healthy human individuals. The method was immunoSEQ multiplex PCR; TCRdb's version includes in-frame clones alone and lacks a portion of them. In the table there are over 750,000 clones, roughly 96% of which are singletons. Selected positively for CCR7 and CD45RO-negative, naive CD8 cells excluded terminally differentiated effector memory CD45RA+ cells. Material for sequencing was naive CD8+ T cells sorted from blood. The receptor source for this set is a man aged 25 to 40 in good health.

V is TRBV7-6 and J is TRBJ1-4, with D unclear. The germline CDR1 and CDR2 sequences are SGHVS and FNYEAQ. The CDR3 totals 13 residues. Trimming cost V 5 bases and J 4 bases, with 8 bases left between them. The CDR3 spells CASSTGINEKLFF. The CDR3 DNA reads TGTGCCAGCAGCACCGGGATTAATGAAAAACTGTTTTTT.

The chain links TRBV9 to TRBJ2-6; tentatively, D is TRBD2 (7 bases). The CDR3 is 16 residues long. V gave up 3 bases and J gave up 2 bases, with 12 bases separating them. Germline loops: CDR1 SGDLS, CDR2 YYNGEE. As DNA, the CDR3 is TGTGCCAGCAGCGCCCCGGGGGGCGCTGGGGCCAACGTCCTGACTTTC. Protein sequence: CASSAPGGAGANVLTF.

The rearrangement links TRBV7-8 to TRBJ1-4; weak D call: TRBD1 (5 bases). This CDR3 comprises 14 residues. Germline V gives CDR1 SGHVS, CDR2 FQNEAQ. V shed 10 bases and J shed 3 bases, with 15 bases lying between them. CDR3 amino acids: CATRAGSANEKLFF. The CDR3 DNA reads TGTGCCACCCGAGCAGGGAGTGCTAATGAAAAACTGTTTTTT.

This sequence joins TRBV7-2 and TRBJ2-7; no clear D gene. Trimming removed 5 bases from V and 6 bases from J, with 8 bases in between. Per germline, CDR1 SGHTA and CDR2 FQGNSA. CDR3 size: 11 residues. The CDR3 protein is CASSPSTEQYF. The CDR3 DNA reads as TGTGCCAGCAGCCCTTCGACCGAGCAGTACTTC. Supplemented by reference TRBV7-2 and TRBJ2-7, the full variable domain reads GAGVSQSPSNKVTEKGKDVELRCDPISGHTALYWYRQSLGQGLEFLIYFQGNSAPDKSGLPSDRFSAERTGGSVSTLTIQRTQQEDSAVYLCASSPSTEQYFGPGTRLTVT.

The chain carries TRBV29-1 and TRBJ2-7; D may be TRBD1 (5 bases). The V gene lost 6 bases and the J gene lost 1 base, with 13 bases spanning the gap. The germline gives CDR1 SQVTM, CDR2 ANQGSEA. This CDR3 comprises 13 residues. The CDR3 nucleotides read TGCAGCGTGAAGACGACAGATTCCTACGAGCAGTACTTC. It translates to CSVKTTDSYEQYF.

On this clone itself: The sample carries other DNA sequences with the same CDR3. V is TRBV9 and J is TRBJ1-2; 7 positions match TRBD1. Germline loops: CDR1 SGDLS, CDR2 YYNGEE. The CDR3 totals 14 residues. V shed 3 bases and J 0 bases; nucleotides not matched to a gene: 2. The CDR3 bases are TGTGCCAGCAGCGGACAGGGATCTAACTATGGCTACACCTTC. Amino acid sequence: CASSGQGSNYGYTF.

J is TRBJ2-1 and V is TRBV11-2; no definite D call. V was clipped by 8 bases and J by 4 bases, with 18 bases between them. This CDR3 contains 15 residues. Per germline, CDR1 SGHAT and CDR2 FQNNGV. CDR3 sequence (DNA): TGTGCCAGCTTGCGTAACCCCAGTCCTTACAATGAGCAGTTCTTC. It yields the protein CASLRNPSPYNEQFF.

This chain connects TRBV2 to TRBJ1-4; no clear D gene. The CDR3 totals 11 residues. Germline V gene data show CDR1 as SNHLY and CDR2 as FYNNEI. Trimming took off 3 bases at V and 8 bases at J, with 4 bases between the two ends. In DNA form, the CDR3 reads TGTGCCAGCAGTGATGTCGAAAAACTGTTTTTT. Protein product: CASSDVEKLFF.

The genes are TRBV27 and TRBJ2-7; no firm D call. Looked up from germline, CDR1 is MNHEY and CDR2 is SMNVEV (reference sequence). The CDR3 has 17 residues. V was shortened by 4 bases and J by 1 base, with 20 bases between the two germline ends. The CDR3, as DNA: TGTGCCAGCAGTTATCAGGTTACTGGTAGTAAGTCCTACGAGCAGTACTTC. Protein: CASSYQVTGSKSYEQYF.

This sequence joins TRBV7-6 and TRBJ2-1, with 7 bases identical to TRBD2. V lost 3 bases and J lost 6; bases outside the gene matches: 5. CDR1 SGHVS and CDR2 FNYEAQ come from the germline V gene. The CDR3 consists of 14 residues. The CDR3 DNA reads TGTGCCAGCAGCTTCGGCGGGAGCAGCAATGAGCAGTTCTTC. It translates to CASSFGGSSNEQFF. Variable domain in full (rest from reference TRBV7-6 and TRBJ2-1): GAGVSQSPRYKVTKRGQDVALRCDPISGHVSLYWYRQALGQGPEFLTYFNYEAQQDKSGLPNDRFSAERPEGSISTLTIQRTEQRDSAMYRCASSFGGSSNEQFFGPGTRLTVL.

CDR3 coding DNA: TGTGCCAGCATCCGCCCGGAGTACAATGAGCAGTTCTTC. Its protein product is CASIRPEYNEQFF. The V and J genes are TRBV11-2 and TRBJ2-1, with unresolved D. Germline V gene sequence: CDR1 SGHAT, CDR2 FQNNGV. The CDR3 contains 13 residues. V was cut by 7 bases and J by 4 bases, with 11 bases left in between. Combining the CDR3 with reference TRBV11-2 and TRBJ2-1 gives the whole variable domain EAGVAQSPRYKIIEKRQSVAFWCNPISGHATLYWYQQILGQGPKLLIQFQNNGVVDDSQLPKDRFSAERLKGVDSTLKIQPAKLEDSAVYLCASIRPEYNEQFFGPGTRLTVL.

This chain's CDR3 is CASTLYSGGYNEQFF. The CDR3 DNA reads TGTGCCAGCACCCTCTACAGCGGGGGGTACAATGAGCAGTTCTTC. The V call is TRBV7-9, the J call TRBJ2-1; 9 nucleotides match TRBD2. The V gene's germline CDR1 is SEHNR and CDR2 FQNEAQ (reference sequence). The trim removed 7 bases at V and 4 bases at J, leaving 8 bases unmatched. The CDR3 has 15 residues.

This sequence joins TRBV7-9 and TRBJ2-4, with D tentatively TRBD1 (6 bases). CDR3 length: 15 amino acids. Deletions cut 4 bases from V and 4 bases from J, with 14 bases between. Germline V CDR1 and CDR2: SEHNR, FQNEAQ (reference sequence). The CDR3 here is CASSSGQHLKNIQYF. In DNA, the CDR3 is TGTGCCAGCAGCTCAGGACAGCACCTAAAAAACATTCAGTACTTC.

The genes are TRBV9 and TRBJ2-6, with D perhaps matching TRBD1 or TRBD2 (5 bases each). CDR3 length: 16 residues. Germline V CDR1 and CDR2: SGDLS, YYNGEE. The V end was cut by 2 bases, the J end by 0 bases, with 9 bases between. The CDR3 coding sequence is TGTGCCAGCAGCGTGGGACGGAGCTCTGGGGCCAACGTCCTGACTTTC. It specifies CASSVGRSSGANVLTF. The full variable domain, rest sourced from reference TRBV9 and TRBJ2-6, is DSGVTQTPKHLITATGQRVTLRCSPRSGDLSVYWYQQSLDQGLQFLIQYYNGEERAKGNILERFSAQQFPDLHSELNLSSLELGDSALYFCASSVGRSSGANVLTFGAGSRLTVL.

The chain links TRBV27 to TRBJ2-5; 8 nucleotides align to TRBD2. Germline CDR1 is MNHEY and CDR2 is SMNVEV (reference sequence). The CDR3 totals 14 residues. With V trimmed by 5 bases and J by 5 bases, 7 bases remained unmatched. CDR3 nucleotide sequence: TGTGCCAGCAGTCCGAGCGGGAGTAAGGAGACCCAGTACTTC. Residues: CASSPSGSKETQYF.

On this clone itself: Other DNA sequences in this specimen translate into the identical CDR3. This chain connects TRBV20-1 to TRBJ2-3, with D unresolved. There are 11 residues in the CDR3. V was shortened by 1 base and J by 5 bases, with 4 bases between the two germline ends. Germline V lookup: CDR1 DFQATT, CDR2 SNEGSKA (reference sequence). CDR3 coding DNA: TGCAGTGCTAGAGGCGGAGATACGCAGTATTTT. Its translation is CSARGGDTQYF.

This sequence joins TRBV11-2 and TRBJ2-3; 7 bases align to TRBD1. Germline values: CDR1 SGHAT, CDR2 FQNNGV. V shed 5 bases and J 0 bases; nucleotides not matched to a gene: 8. The CDR3 length is 16 residues. The CDR3 DNA reads TGTGCCAGCAGCCTTCCCGGGACAGCTAGCACAGATACGCAGTATTTT. It encodes CASSLPGTASTDTQYF.

Remarks on this clone: At the DNA level, this CDR3 is encoded by other sequences in the same sample as well. The chain employs TRBV27 and TRBJ2-1; D is ambiguous. The CDR3 consists of 12 residues. Per germline, CDR1 MNHEY and CDR2 SMNVEV (reference sequence). The V end lost 5 bases, the J end lost 7 bases, and 9 bases lay between the germline ends. As DNA, the CDR3 is TGTGCCAGCAGTACCCCCGGTAATGAGCAGTTCTTC. Residues: CASSTPGNEQFF.

This chain connects TRBV5-1 to TRBJ1-4; 10 nucleotides line up with TRBD1. Per the germline V gene, CDR1 is SGHRS and CDR2 is YFSETQ. The CDR3 spans 16 residues. V gave up 4 bases and J gave up 8 bases; unmatched junction bases: 11. DNA for the CDR3: TGCGCCAGCAGCGCATCACCGGGACAGGGGAGCGAAAAACTGTTTTTT. Amino acids: CASSASPGQGSEKLFF.

This chain uses TRBV27 with TRBJ1-2, with a weak D call TRBD1 (5 bases). There are 14 residues in the CDR3. Germline V gene data show CDR1 as MNHEY and CDR2 as SMNVEV (reference sequence). The V gene lost 2 bases and the J gene lost 4 bases, with 11 bases spanning the gap. In nucleotides, the CDR3 is TGTGCCAGCAGTTTACAGGGTTCCGGCTATGGCTACACCTTC. This sequence encodes CASSLQGSGYGYTF.

The chain combines TRBV9 with TRBJ1-1, with TRBD1 matching over 8 bases. Germline CDR1 SGDLS, CDR2 YYNGEE. The CDR3 is 15 amino acids. Trimming took 2 bases from V and 5 from J; bases not matched to a gene: 8. The CDR3 DNA is TGTGCCAGCAGCGTCCTCCGGGACAGGTATACTGAAGCTTTCTTT. Translation gives CASSVLRDRYTEAFF.

The genes are TRBV29-1 and TRBJ2-1, with 7 bases fitting TRBD2. This CDR3 has 14 residues. V dropped 4 bases and J dropped 8; count of bases not matched to a gene: 11. Germline CDR1 and CDR2: SQVTM and ANQGSEA. For the CDR3, the DNA is TGCAGCGTTGTTAGGACTAGTCCCTCCGATGAGCAGTTCTTC. Residues: CSVVRTSPSDEQFF.

This clone was observed a single time. This chain connects TRBV27 to TRBJ2-5, with a tentative D call TRBD2 (7 bases). In germline, CDR1 is MNHEY, CDR2 SMNVEV (reference sequence). The V gene lost 4 bases and the J gene lost 7 bases, with 19 bases spanning the gap. The CDR3 consists of 15 residues. The CDR3 coding sequence is TGTGCCAGCAGTTCATTACGGGGGGCTATGGTGACCCAGTACTTC. Amino acid sequence: CASSSLRGAMVTQYF.